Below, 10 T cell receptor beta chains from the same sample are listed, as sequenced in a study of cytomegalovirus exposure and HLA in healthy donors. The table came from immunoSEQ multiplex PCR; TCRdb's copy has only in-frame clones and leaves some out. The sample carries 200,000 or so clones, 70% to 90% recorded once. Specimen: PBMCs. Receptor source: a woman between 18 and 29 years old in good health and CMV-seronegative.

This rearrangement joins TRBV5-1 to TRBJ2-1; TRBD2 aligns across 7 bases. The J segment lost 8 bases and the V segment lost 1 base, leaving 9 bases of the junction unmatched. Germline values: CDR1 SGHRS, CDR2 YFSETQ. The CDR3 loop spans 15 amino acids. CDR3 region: CASSLNGRPGDEQFF. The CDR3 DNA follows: TGCGCCAGCAGCTTGAACGGGAGGCCGGGCGATGAGCAGTTCTTC.

The CDR3 protein is CASSLDDFPNEQFF. CDR3 sequence (DNA): TGTGCCAGCAGCTTAGACGACTTCCCCAATGAGCAGTTCTTC. The chain uses TRBV11-3 and TRBJ2-1; D is uncertain. This CDR3 has 14 amino acids. V lost 0 bases and J 6 bases, leaving 9 bases between the germline ends. Germline CDR1 and CDR2: SGHNT and YENEEA.

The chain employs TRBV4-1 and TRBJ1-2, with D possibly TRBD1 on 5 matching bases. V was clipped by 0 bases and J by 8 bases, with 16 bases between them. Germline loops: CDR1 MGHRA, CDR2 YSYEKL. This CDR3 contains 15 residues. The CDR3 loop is CASSQDTGRVRGYTF. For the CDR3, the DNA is TGCGCCAGCAGCCAAGATACGGGCAGGGTGAGGGGCTACACCTTC.

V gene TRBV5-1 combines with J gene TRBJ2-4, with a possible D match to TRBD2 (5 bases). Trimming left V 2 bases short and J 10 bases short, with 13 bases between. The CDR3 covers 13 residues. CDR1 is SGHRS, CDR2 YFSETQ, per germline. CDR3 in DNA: TGCGCCAGCAGCTTAGCGGCTCCCGAGATTCAGTACTTC. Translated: CASSLAAPEIQYF.

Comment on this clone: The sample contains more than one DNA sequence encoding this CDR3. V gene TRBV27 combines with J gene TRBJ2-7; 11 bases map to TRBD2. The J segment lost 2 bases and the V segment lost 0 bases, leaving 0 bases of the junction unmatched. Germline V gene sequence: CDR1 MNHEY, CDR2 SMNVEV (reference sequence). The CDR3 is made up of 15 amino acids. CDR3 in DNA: TGTGCCAGCAGTTTATCTAGCGGGAGGGCCTACGAGCAGTACTTC. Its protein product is CASSLSSGRAYEQYF.

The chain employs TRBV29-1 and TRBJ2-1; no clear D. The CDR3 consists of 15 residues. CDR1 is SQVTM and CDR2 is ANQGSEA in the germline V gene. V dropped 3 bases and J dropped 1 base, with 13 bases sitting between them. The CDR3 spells CSVDDAAVSYNEQFF. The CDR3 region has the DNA TGCAGCGTTGATGACGCGGCAGTTTCCTACAATGAGCAGTTCTTC.

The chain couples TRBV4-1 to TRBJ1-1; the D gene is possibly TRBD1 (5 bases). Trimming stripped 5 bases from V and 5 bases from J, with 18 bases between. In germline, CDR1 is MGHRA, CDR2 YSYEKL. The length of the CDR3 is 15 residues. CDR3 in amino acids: CASSVRLQGSTEAFF. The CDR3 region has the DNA TGCGCCAGCAGCGTCCGCCTTCAGGGTAGTACTGAAGCTTTCTTT.

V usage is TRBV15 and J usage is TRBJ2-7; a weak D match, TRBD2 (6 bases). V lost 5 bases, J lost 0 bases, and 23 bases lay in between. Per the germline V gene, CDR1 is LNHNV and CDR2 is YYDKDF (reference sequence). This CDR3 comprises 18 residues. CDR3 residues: CATSGGLGRGSSSYEQYF. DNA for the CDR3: TGTGCCACCAGCGGGGGGTTAGGAAGAGGATCTAGCTCCTACGAGCAGTACTTC.

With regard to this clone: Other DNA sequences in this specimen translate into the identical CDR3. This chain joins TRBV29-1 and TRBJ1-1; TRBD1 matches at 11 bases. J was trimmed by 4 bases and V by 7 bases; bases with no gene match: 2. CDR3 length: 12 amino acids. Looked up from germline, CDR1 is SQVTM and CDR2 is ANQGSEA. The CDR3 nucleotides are TGCAGCGCGGGGACAGGGGGCACTGAAGCTTTCTTT. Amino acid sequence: CSAGTGGTEAFF.

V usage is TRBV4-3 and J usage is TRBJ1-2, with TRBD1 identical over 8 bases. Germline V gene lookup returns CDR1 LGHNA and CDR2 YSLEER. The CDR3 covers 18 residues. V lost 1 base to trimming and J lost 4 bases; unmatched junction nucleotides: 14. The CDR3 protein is CASSQGMVRGQKGYGYTF. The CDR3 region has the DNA TGCGCCAGCAGCCAAGGGATGGTCAGGGGGCAAAAGGGCTATGGCTACACCTTC.